The clone carrying this T cell receptor (beta chain) has a count of ten or more. Its antigen is not identified. Sequencing ends 3 residues short of the CDR3 end; the germline J gene provides the rest. These data come from a study of T cell clonality in common variable immunodeficiency. Study results and caveats: The cause of increased CVID clonality remains unclear without subpopulation sequencing. CVID patient heterogeneity limited repertoire-clinical complication correlations.

Each donor provided roughly 4.5 to 8.5 ml of heparinized whole blood. This CDR3 is 16 amino acids long. V shed 4 bases, J shed 6 bases, and the junction held 8 bases outside the gene matches. Looked up from germline, CDR1 is SGDLS and CDR2 is YYNGEE. Profiled with immunoSEQ multiplex PCR; TCRdb holds only in-frame clones, not every one. The specimen has tens of thousands of clones, none found just once. The receptor comes from a person aged 18 to 70 in good health. Input material: peripheral blood mononuclear cells. This rearrangement joins TRBV9 to TRBJ1-6, with TRBD1 matching 9 bases. Incomplete CDR3 DNA: TGTGCCAGCAGCTCTACGGACAGGGGATTTAATTCACCC. Its translation is CASSSTDRGFNSP. The whole CDR3 protein reads CASSSTDRGFNSPLHF.